This T cell receptor (beta chain) appears in the sequencing data of a study of monozygotic twins with inflammatory bowel disease. Regarding the study as a whole: A lone strong IBD-associated signal or clonotype found no support.

Germline loops: CDR1 SGHTA, CDR2 FQGNSA. The CDR3 has 14 amino acids. From the 5' RACE reads, TCRdb lists one entry per CDR3 protein and no DNA. This sample's table reports approximately 400,000 distinct CDR3 sequences. To note about this clonotype: Its specificity is unknown.

The chain joins TRBV7-2 to TRBJ1-5. Sequenced material: blood. The source of this sequence is a human donor with ulcerative colitis or Crohn's disease, or a healthy co-twin of an affected twin (not recorded which). The chain's CDR3 is CASSGRTANQPQHF.